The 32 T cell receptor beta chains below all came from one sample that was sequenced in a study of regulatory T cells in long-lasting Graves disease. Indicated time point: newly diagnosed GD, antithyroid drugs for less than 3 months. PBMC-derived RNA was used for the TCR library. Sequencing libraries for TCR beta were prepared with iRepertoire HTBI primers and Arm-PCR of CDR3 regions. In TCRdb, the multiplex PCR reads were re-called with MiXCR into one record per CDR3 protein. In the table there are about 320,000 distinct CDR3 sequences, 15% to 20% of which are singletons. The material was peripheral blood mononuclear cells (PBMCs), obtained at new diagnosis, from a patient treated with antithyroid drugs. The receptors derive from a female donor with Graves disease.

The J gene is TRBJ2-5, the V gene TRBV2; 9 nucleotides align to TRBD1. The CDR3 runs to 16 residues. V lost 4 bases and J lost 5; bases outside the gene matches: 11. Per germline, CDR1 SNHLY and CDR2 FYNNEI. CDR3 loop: CASSGTGVFAGETQYF. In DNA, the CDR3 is TGTGCCAGCAGTGGGACAGGGGTGTTTGCGGGGGAGACCCAGTACTTC.

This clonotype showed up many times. The CDR3 protein is CASSPYRGAYEQYF. For the CDR3, the DNA is TGTGCCAGCAGTCCCTACCGGGGCGCCTACGAGCAGTACTTC. This rearrangement joins TRBV28 to TRBJ2-7; D may match TRBD1 or TRBD2 (5 bases each). CDR1 is MDHEN, CDR2 SYDVKM, per germline. The CDR3 spans 14 residues. V was pared by 5 bases and J by 2 bases, with 13 bases between.

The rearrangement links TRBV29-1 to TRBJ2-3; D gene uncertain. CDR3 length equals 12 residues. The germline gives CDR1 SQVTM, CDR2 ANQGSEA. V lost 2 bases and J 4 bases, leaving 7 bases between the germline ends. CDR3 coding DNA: TGCAGCGTTGAAAAGGCGGCAGATACGCAGTATTTT. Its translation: CSVEKAADTQYF.

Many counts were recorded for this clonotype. Written as DNA, the CDR3 is TGTGCCAGCAGCTCTCACGCGGGAGTTGGGTACGAGCAGTACTTC. Protein: CASSSHAGVGYEQYF. V and J are TRBV7-9 and TRBJ2-7; 7 nucleotides agree with TRBD2. CDR3 length: 15 amino acids. CDR1 SEHNR and CDR2 FQNEAQ come from the germline V gene (reference sequence). With 4 bases clipped from V and 4 bases from J, the junction kept 10 bases outside the gene matches.

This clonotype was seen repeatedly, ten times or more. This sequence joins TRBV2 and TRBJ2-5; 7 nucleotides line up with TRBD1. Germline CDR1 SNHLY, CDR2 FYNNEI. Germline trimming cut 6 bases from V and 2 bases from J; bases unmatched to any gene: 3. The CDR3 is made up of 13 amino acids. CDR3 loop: CASRPGQQETQYF. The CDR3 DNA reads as TGTGCCAGCAGGCCGGGACAGCAAGAGACCCAGTACTTC.

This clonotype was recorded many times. This chain's CDR3 is CASSPFISKNEQFF. The CDR3 DNA sequence: TGTGCCAGCAGTCCCTTCATCAGTAAAAATGAGCAGTTCTTC. The chain couples TRBV6-1 to TRBJ2-1; unclear D gene. The length of the CDR3 is 14 residues. V dropped 5 bases and J dropped 7 bases, with 15 bases sitting between them. Germline-derived CDR1 and CDR2 are MNHNS and SASEGT.

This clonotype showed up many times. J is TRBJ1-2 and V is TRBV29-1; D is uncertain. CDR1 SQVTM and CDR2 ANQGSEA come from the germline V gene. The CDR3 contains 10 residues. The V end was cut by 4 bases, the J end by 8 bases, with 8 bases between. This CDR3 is CSVGSSGYTF. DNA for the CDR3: TGCAGCGTTGGTTCGAGCGGCTACACCTTC.

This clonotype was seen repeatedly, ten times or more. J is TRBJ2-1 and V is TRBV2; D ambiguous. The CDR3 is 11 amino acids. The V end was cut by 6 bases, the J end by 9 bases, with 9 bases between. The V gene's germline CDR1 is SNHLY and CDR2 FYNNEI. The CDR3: CASSTFGEQFF. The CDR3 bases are TGTGCCAGCAGCACGTTTGGTGAGCAGTTCTTC. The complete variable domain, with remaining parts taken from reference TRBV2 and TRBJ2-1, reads EPEVTQTPSHQVTQMGQEVILRCVPISNHLYFYWYRQILGQKVEFLVSFYNNEISEKSEIFDDQFSVERPDGSNFTLKIRSTKLEDSAMYFCASSTFGEQFFGPGTRLTVL.

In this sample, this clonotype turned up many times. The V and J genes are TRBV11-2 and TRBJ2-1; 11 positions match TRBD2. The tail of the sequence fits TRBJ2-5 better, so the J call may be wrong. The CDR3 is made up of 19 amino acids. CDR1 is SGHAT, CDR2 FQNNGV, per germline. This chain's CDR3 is CASSYPDRLAGGNQETQYF. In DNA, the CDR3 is TGTGCCAGCAGCTACCCTGATAGGCTAGCGGGAGGTAACCAAGAGACCCAGTACTTC.

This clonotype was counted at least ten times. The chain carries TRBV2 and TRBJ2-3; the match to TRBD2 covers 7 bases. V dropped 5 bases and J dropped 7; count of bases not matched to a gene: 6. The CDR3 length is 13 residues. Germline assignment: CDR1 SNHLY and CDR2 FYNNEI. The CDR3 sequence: CASSLIAGHTQYF. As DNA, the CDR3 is TGTGCCAGCAGTCTCATAGCGGGTCATACGCAGTATTTT.

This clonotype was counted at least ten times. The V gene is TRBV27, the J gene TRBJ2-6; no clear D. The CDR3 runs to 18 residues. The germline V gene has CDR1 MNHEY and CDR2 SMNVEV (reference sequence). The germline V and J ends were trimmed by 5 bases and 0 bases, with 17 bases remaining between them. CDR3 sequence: CASSPRGVLTSGANVLTF. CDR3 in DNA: TGTGCCAGCAGTCCCCGAGGAGTATTAACCTCTGGGGCCAACGTCCTGACTTTC.

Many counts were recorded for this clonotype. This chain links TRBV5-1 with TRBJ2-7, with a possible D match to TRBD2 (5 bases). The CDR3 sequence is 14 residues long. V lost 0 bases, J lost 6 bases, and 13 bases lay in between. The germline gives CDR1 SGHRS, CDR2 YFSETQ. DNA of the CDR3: TGCGCCAGCAGCTTGGGCGGGTCGGCAGGCGAGCAGTACTTC. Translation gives CASSLGGSAGEQYF.

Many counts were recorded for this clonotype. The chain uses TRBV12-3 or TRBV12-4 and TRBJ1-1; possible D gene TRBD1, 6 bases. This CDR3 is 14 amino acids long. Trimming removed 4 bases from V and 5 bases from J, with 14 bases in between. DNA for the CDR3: TGTGCCAGCAGTTGGTTTCAGGGGAGTACTGAAGCTTTCTTT. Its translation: CASSWFQGSTEAFF.

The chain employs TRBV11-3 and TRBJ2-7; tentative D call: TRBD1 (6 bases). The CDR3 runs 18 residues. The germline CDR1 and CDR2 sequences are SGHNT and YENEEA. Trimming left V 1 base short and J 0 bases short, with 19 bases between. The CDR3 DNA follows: TGTGCCAGCAGCTTAGGCCGGCGAACGAGGACAGACTCCTACGAGCAGTACTTC. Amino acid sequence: CASSLGRRTRTDSYEQYF. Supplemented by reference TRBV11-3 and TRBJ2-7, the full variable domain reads EAGVVQSPRYKIIEKKQPVAFWCNPISGHNTLYWYLQNLGQGPELLIRYENEEAVDDSQLPKDRFSAERLKGVDSTLKIQPAELGDSAVYLCASSLGRRTRTDSYEQYFGPGTRLTVT.

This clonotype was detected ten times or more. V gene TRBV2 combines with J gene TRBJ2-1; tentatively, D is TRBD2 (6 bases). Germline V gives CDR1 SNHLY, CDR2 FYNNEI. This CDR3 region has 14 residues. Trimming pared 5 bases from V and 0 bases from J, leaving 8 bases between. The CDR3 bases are TGTGCCAGCAGTAGGAGGGTCTCCTACAATGAGCAGTTCTTC. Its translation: CASSRRVSYNEQFF.

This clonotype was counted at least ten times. This chain's CDR3 is CAWSVVDRPYYGYTF. CDR3 in DNA: TGTGCCTGGAGTGTAGTGGACAGACCTTACTATGGCTACACCTTC. The rearrangement joins TRBV30 to TRBJ1-2, with D perhaps TRBD1 (6 bases). Deletions cut 0 bases from V and 3 bases from J, with 14 bases between. Germline loops: CDR1 GTSNPN, CDR2 SVGIG (reference sequence). This CDR3 is built from 15 residues.

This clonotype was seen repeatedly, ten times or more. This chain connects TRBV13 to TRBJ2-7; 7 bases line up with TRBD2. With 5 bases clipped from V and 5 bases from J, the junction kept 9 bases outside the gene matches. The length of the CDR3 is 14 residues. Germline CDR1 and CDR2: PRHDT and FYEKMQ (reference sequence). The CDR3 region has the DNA TGTGCCAGCAGCCGGGGGGAAGTAGCCGACGAGCAGTACTTC. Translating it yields CASSRGEVADEQYF.

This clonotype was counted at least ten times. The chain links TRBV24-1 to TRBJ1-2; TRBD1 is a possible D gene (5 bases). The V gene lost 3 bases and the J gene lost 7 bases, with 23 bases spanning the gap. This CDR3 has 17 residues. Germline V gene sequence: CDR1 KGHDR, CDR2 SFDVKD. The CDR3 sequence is CATSDRFGTPQNGGYTF. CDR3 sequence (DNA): TGTGCCACCAGTGATAGGTTCGGGACGCCTCAAAATGGTGGCTACACCTTC.

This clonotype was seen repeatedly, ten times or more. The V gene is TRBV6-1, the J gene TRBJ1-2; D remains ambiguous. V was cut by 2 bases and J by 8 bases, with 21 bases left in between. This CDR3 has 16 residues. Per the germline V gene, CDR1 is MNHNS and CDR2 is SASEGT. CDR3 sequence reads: CASSEHWRGGTEGYTF. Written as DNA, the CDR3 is TGTGCCAGCAGTGAACACTGGAGAGGAGGAACAGAAGGCTACACCTTC.

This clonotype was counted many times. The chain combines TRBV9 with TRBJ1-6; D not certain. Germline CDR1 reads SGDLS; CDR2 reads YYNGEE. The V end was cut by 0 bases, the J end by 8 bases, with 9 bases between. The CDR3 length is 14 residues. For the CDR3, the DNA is TGTGCCAGCAGCGTAGCTGCCGCGGATTCACCCCTCCACTTT. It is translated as CASSVAAADSPLHF.

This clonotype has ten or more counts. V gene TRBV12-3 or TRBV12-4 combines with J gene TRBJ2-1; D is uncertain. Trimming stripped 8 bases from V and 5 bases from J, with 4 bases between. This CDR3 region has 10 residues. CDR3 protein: CASGNNEQFF. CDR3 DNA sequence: TGTGCCAGCGGGAACAATGAGCAGTTCTTC.

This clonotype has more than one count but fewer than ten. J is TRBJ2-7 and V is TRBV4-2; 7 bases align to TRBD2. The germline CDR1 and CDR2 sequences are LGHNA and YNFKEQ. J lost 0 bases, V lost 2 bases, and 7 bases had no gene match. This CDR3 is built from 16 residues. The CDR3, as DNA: TGTGCCAGCAGCCAAACCTCCAGCGGGGACTCCTACGAGCAGTACTTC. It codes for CASSQTSSGDSYEQYF.

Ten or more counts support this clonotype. CDR3 nucleotides: TGTGCCACAACGACAGGGGGCATTCAGCCCCAGCATTTT. It yields the protein CATTTGGIQPQHF. V and J are TRBV10-3 and TRBJ1-5; 10 bases agree with TRBD1. Germline assignment: CDR1 ENHRY and CDR2 SYGVKD. With V trimmed by 10 bases and J by 6 bases, 6 bases remained unmatched. The CDR3 extends over 13 amino acids.

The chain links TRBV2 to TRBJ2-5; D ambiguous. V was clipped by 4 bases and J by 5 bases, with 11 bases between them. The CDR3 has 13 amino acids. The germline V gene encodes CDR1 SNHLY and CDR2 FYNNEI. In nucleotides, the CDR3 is TGTGCCAGCAGTGGCTCCCGAGGCGAGACCCAGTACTTC. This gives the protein CASSGSRGETQYF.

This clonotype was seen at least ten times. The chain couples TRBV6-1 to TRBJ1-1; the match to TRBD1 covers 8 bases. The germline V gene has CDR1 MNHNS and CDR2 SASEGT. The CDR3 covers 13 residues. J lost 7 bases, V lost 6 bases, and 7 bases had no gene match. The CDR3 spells CASRNAGGGEAFF. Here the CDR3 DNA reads TGTGCCAGCAGAAACGCAGGGGGCGGTGAAGCTTTCTTT.

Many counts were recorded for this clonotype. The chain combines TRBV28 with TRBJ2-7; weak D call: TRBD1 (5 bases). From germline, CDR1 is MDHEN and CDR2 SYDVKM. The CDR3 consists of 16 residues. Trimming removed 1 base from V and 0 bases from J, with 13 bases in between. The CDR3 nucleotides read TGTGCCAGCAGTTTATTTACAGGCTCCCACTCCTACGAGCAGTACTTC. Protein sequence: CASSLFTGSHSYEQYF.

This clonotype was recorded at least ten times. The CDR3 sequence is CASAATRWQTNEQYF. The CDR3 DNA reads TGTGCCTCTGCAGCGACCCGGTGGCAGACTAACGAGCAGTACTTC. V usage is TRBV2 and J usage is TRBJ2-7; D might be TRBD2 (5 bases). With 11 bases removed from V and 5 bases from J, the gap between germline ends came to 25 bases. The CDR3 has 15 amino acids. The germline V gene has CDR1 SNHLY and CDR2 FYNNEI.

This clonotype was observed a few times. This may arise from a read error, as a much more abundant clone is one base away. In nucleotides, the CDR3 is TGTGCCAGCAGTCCTAAATACATGGGCGGCTGCACCTTC. It encodes CASSPKYMGGCTF. The V gene is TRBV28, the J gene TRBJ1-2; D not resolved. This CDR3 has 13 amino acids. Germline CDR1 and CDR2: MDHEN and SYDVKM.

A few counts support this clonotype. In DNA, the CDR3 is TGTGCCAGCAGTCCCCGGGCGACAGGTTTGGTAAGCAATCAGCCCCAGCATTTT. As protein: CASSPRATGLVSNQPQHF. The J gene is TRBJ1-5, the V gene TRBV6-2 or TRBV6-3; tentative D call: TRBD1 (6 bases). Between the trimmed V and J ends, which lost 5 bases and 1 base, there was a span of 21 bases. The V gene's germline CDR1 is MNHEY and CDR2 SVGEGT. The CDR3 spans 18 residues.

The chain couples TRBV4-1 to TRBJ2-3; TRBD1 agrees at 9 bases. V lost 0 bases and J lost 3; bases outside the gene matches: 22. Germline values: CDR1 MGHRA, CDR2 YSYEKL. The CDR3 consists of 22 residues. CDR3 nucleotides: TGCGCCAGCAGCCAAGATATAGGACCCGGGACAGGGTTCTTAAGGGGGACAGATACGCAGTATTTT. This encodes CASSQDIGPGTGFLRGTDTQYF.

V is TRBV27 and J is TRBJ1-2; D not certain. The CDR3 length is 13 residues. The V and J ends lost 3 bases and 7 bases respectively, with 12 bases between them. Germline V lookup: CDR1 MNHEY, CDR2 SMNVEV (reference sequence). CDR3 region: CASSFNLASGYTF. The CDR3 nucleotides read TGTGCCAGCAGTTTCAATTTGGCGTCTGGCTACACCTTC.

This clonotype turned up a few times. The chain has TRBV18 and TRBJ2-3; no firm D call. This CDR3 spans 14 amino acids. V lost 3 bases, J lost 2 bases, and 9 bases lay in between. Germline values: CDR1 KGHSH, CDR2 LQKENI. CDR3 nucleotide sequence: TGTGCCAGCTCACCTAACAGAAACACAGATACGCAGTATTTT. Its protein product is CASSPNRNTDTQYF.